Listed here are 29 T cell receptor beta chains from one sample, sequenced in a study of spatial heterogeneity in lung cancer. General study findings and limits: The number of expanded tumor alpha and beta chains correlated with mutation number.

Their antigens are not known. The time point here: sample taken at primary tumor resection. TCRdb passed the 5' RACE reads through MiXCR, listing each CDR3 protein once. The sample includes around 9,700 distinct CDR3 sequences, 6.5% to 9% seen only once; the top ten take about 24%. Source: lung tumor tissue, taken at surgery. The receptors originated from a male donor with early-stage non-small cell lung cancer.

Many counts were recorded for this clonotype. The chain combines TRBV20-1 with TRBJ1-2; D is possibly TRBD1 (6 bases). The germline V gene has CDR1 DFQATT and CDR2 SNEGSKA (reference sequence). There are 14 residues in the CDR3. The ends were cut back, 3 bases at V and 4 bases at J, with 15 bases in the middle. The DNA of the CDR3 is TGCAGTGCTAGCGGAACAGGGTTGGCCTATGGCTACACCTTC. Translated: CSASGTGLAYGYTF.

The V call is TRBV6-5, the J call TRBJ1-6, with D perhaps matching TRBD1 (6 bases). Germline CDR1 MNHEY, CDR2 SVGAGI. Deletions cut 5 bases from V and 8 bases from J, with 19 bases between. The CDR3 loop spans 16 amino acids. CDR3 residues: CASSRGQTHGDSPLHF. CDR3 sequence (DNA): TGTGCCAGCAGTCGAGGACAGACCCATGGGGATTCACCCCTCCACTTT.

This clonotype was observed many times. The rearrangement links TRBV5-5 to TRBJ1-3, with a weak D call TRBD1 (6 bases). The V gene's germline CDR1 is SGHKS and CDR2 YYEKEE (reference sequence). The V gene lost 4 bases and the J gene lost 4 bases, with 15 bases spanning the gap. The CDR3 loop spans 15 amino acids. CDR3 in amino acids: CASSIGGAEGNTIYF. The DNA for the CDR3 is TGTGCCAGCAGCATCGGGGGCGCGGAAGGAAACACCATATATTTT.

A few counts support this clonotype. The V and J genes are TRBV6-5 and TRBJ2-2; TRBD2 is a possible D gene (5 bases). Germline-derived CDR1 and CDR2 are MNHEY and SVGAGI. The CDR3 consists of 13 residues. V was pared by 5 bases and J by 5 bases, with 9 bases between. CDR3 nucleotide sequence: TGTGCCAGCAGTGAATGGAGGACCGGGGAGCTGTTTTTT. This encodes CASSEWRTGELFF.

This clonotype was picked up many times. The rearrangement uses TRBV12-5 and TRBJ2-7, with a tentative D call TRBD2 (6 bases). The germline gives CDR1 LGHNT, CDR2 FRNRAP. Deletions cut 8 bases from V and 7 bases from J, with 21 bases between. There are 14 residues in the CDR3. CDR3 amino acids: CASSLGGGVIEQYF. CDR3 DNA: TGTGCTAGTTCCCTGGGGGGAGGAGTAATAGAGCAGTACTTC.

The table lists this clonotype with many counts. J is TRBJ1-6 and V is TRBV28; 9 nucleotides line up with TRBD1. Germline V gives CDR1 MDHEN, CDR2 SYDVKM. This CDR3 comprises 17 residues. Unmatched junction bases numbered 14, after V lost 6 bases and J lost 8 bases. In nucleotides, the CDR3 is TGTGCCAGCAGCCAAGGCACCGGACAGGGGTTGGATTCACCCCTCCACTTT. It codes for CASSQGTGQGLDSPLHF.

At least ten counts were recorded for this clonotype. The chain employs TRBV5-6 and TRBJ2-7, with no clear D. From germline, CDR1 is SGHDT and CDR2 YYEEEE. There are 11 residues in the CDR3. V was cut by 4 bases and J by 0 bases, with 2 bases left in between. CDR3 sequence: CASSHSYEQYF. The DNA for the CDR3 is TGTGCCAGCAGCCACTCCTACGAGCAGTACTTC. Full variable domain (rest looked up from reference TRBV5-6 and TRBJ2-7): DAGVTQSPTHLIKTRGQQVTLRCSPKSGHDTVSWYQQALGQGPQFIFQYYEEEERQRGNFPDRFSGHQFPNYSSELNVNALLLGDSALYLCASSHSYEQYFGPGTRLTVT.

To note about this clonotype: Possible read error: a much larger clone is one base away. The rearrangement links TRBV20-1 to TRBJ2-3; 7 bases align to TRBD1. TRBJ1-5 explains the end of the DNA better; the J call may be wrong. The CDR3 is made up of 14 amino acids. The germline V gene has CDR1 DFQATT and CDR2 SNEGSKA (reference sequence). CDR3 protein: CSALQGSGTDTQHF. The CDR3 DNA is TGCAGTGCTTTACAGGGGAGTGGCACAGATACGCAGCATTTT.

Ten or more counts support this clonotype. The chain uses TRBV6-2 or TRBV6-3 and TRBJ1-1; a possible D gene is TRBD1 (6 bases). From germline, CDR1 is MNHEY and CDR2 SVGEGT. CDR3 length: 17 amino acids. The V gene lost 0 bases and the J gene lost 0 bases, with 14 bases spanning the gap. Here the CDR3 DNA reads TGTGCCAGCAGTTACTCTAGGGGGTTTCGATTGAACACTGAAGCTTTCTTT. Protein: CASSYSRGFRLNTEAFF.

This clonotype was recorded at least ten times. V and J are TRBV7-9 and TRBJ1-6; D unclear. Germline loops: CDR1 SEHNR, CDR2 FQNEAQ (reference sequence). The CDR3 is made up of 15 amino acids. Deletions cut 2 bases from V and 8 bases from J, with 13 bases between. The DNA of the CDR3 is TGTGCCAGCAGCTTAACGGTCGGAGGGTATTCACCCCTCCACTTT. Translated: CASSLTVGGYSPLHF.

This clonotype was observed at least ten times. The chain couples TRBV7-9 to TRBJ2-1; 12 bases agree with TRBD2. V lost 3 bases to trimming and J lost 6 bases; unmatched junction nucleotides: 3. This CDR3 spans 15 amino acids. CDR1 SEHNR and CDR2 FQNEAQ come from the germline V gene (reference sequence). The CDR3 protein is CASSFPTSGSNEQFF. The CDR3 nucleotides read TGTGCCAGCAGCTTTCCGACTAGCGGGAGCAATGAGCAGTTCTTC.

In this sample, this clonotype turned up many times. The chain couples TRBV27 to TRBJ1-1; D gene uncertain. CDR1 and CDR2 (germline): MNHEY, SMNVEV (reference sequence). CDR3 length equals 11 residues. Trimming pared 5 bases from V and 1 base from J, leaving 2 bases between. CDR3 protein: CASSRNTEAFF. In DNA, the CDR3 is TGTGCCAGCAGTAGGAACACTGAAGCTTTCTTT.

This clonotype was seen ten or more times. This chain links TRBV9 with TRBJ2-1; the match to TRBD2 covers 7 bases. Germline V gives CDR1 SGDLS, CDR2 YYNGEE. V trimming: 0 bases; J trimming: 2 bases; junction bases outside the gene matches: 2. This CDR3 has 15 residues. This CDR3 reads CASSVVAGTYNEQFF. The CDR3 DNA is TGTGCCAGCAGCGTAGTAGCGGGCACCTACAATGAGCAGTTCTTC.

There are many counts of this clonotype. The chain has TRBV20-1 and TRBJ2-2; 7 nucleotides line up with TRBD1. This CDR3 has 15 residues. V lost 6 bases, J lost 0 bases, and 7 bases stayed unmatched. CDR1 and CDR2 from the germline V gene are DFQATT and SNEGSKA (reference sequence). The CDR3 sequence: CSAPGQRANTGELFF. The CDR3 region has the DNA TGCAGTGCGCCGGGACAGAGAGCGAACACCGGGGAGCTGTTTTTT.

At least ten counts were recorded for this clonotype. The rearrangement links TRBV5-1 to TRBJ2-3; 7 bases line up with TRBD1. The V and J ends lost 4 bases and 0 bases, in that order; junction bases with no gene match: 5. This CDR3 comprises 15 residues. The germline V gene encodes CDR1 SGHRS and CDR2 YFSETQ. CDR3 amino acids: CASSRQGTSTDTQYF. CDR3 bases: TGCGCCAGCAGCCGACAGGGAACTAGCACAGATACGCAGTATTTT.

The sample holds many counts of this clonotype. The rearrangement links TRBV20-1 to TRBJ2-2, with D unresolved. CDR1 is DFQATT and CDR2 is SNEGSKA in the germline V gene (reference sequence). The CDR3 runs to 14 residues. Between the trimmed V and J ends, which lost 5 bases and 4 bases, there was a span of 14 bases. CDR3 sequence (DNA): TGCAGTGCTGGGTTCAGCAGCCCCACCGGGGAGCTGTTTTTT. Protein: CSAGFSSPTGELFF.

The chain couples TRBV4-1 to TRBJ1-5, with D unclear. CDR1 is MGHRA and CDR2 is YSYEKL in the germline V gene. CDR3 length: 13 amino acids. Trimming stripped 4 bases from V and 0 bases from J, with 4 bases between. Here the CDR3 DNA reads TGCGCCAGCAGCCCCAATAGCAATCAGCCCCAGCATTTT. It is translated as CASSPNSNQPQHF.

This clonotype was seen only a few times. The chain has TRBV3-1 and TRBJ1-2; D ambiguous. The CDR3 totals 14 residues. The V gene's germline CDR1 is LGHDT and CDR2 YNNKEL (reference sequence). V lost 0 bases to trimming and J lost 4 bases, with 9 bases between them. For the CDR3, the DNA is TGTGCCAGCAGCCAAGACGCAGGCTCCTATGGCTACACCTTC. It yields the protein CASSQDAGSYGYTF.

This clonotype has at least ten counts. The V gene is TRBV7-9, the J gene TRBJ2-5, with a possible D match to TRBD2 (6 bases). Trimming left V 4 bases short and J 6 bases short, with 15 bases between. Germline CDR1 reads SEHNR; CDR2 reads FQNEAQ (reference sequence). The CDR3 covers 14 residues. The CDR3 DNA reads TGTGCCAGCAGCTCCGAAGGGGACTCCCAGACCCAGTACTTC. Protein sequence: CASSSEGDSQTQYF.

This clonotype has only a few counts. This chain links TRBV9 with TRBJ1-5; TRBD1 is a possible D gene (5 bases). The CDR3 loop spans 13 amino acids. The germline V gene has CDR1 SGDLS and CDR2 YYNGEE. Between the trimmed V and J ends, which lost 1 base and 7 bases, there was a span of 9 bases. CDR3 in amino acids: CASSVIGDQPQHF. As DNA, the CDR3 is TGTGCCAGCAGCGTAATCGGGGACCAGCCCCAGCATTTT.

By proportion, this clonotype is large (0.1 to 1%). The genes are TRBV3-1 and TRBJ2-2, with D possibly TRBD1 on 5 matching bases. CDR1 LGHDT and CDR2 YNNKEL come from the germline V gene (reference sequence). Trimming took 4 bases from V and 6 from J, leaving 9 bases between them. The CDR3 runs 13 residues. The CDR3 loop reads CASSPSGPGELFF. CDR3 sequence (DNA): TGTGCCAGCAGCCCTTCAGGGCCCGGGGAGCTGTTTTTT. Using reference TRBV3-1 and TRBJ2-2 for the parts outside the CDR3, the full variable domain is DTAVSQTPKYLVTQMGNDKSIKCEQNLGHDTMYWYKQDSKKFLKIMFSYNNKELIINETVPNRFSPKSPDKAHLNLHINSLELGDSAVYFCASSPSGPGELFFGEGSRLTVL.

This clonotype was picked up many times. CDR3 loop: CASSLNWNTGELFF. DNA for the CDR3: TGTGCCAGCAGCTTGAATTGGAACACCGGGGAGCTGTTTTTT. This chain uses TRBV5-5 with TRBJ2-2; D ambiguous. Trimming removed 1 base from V and 1 base from J, with 5 bases in between. Germline-derived CDR1 and CDR2 are SGHKS and YYEKEE (reference sequence). The CDR3 sequence is 14 residues long.

The J gene is TRBJ1-5, the V gene TRBV9, with D perhaps TRBD1 (5 bases). The CDR3 consists of 15 residues. Germline CDR1 and CDR2: SGDLS and YYNGEE. With 4 bases removed from V and 2 bases from J, the gap between germline ends came to 13 bases. The CDR3 DNA is TGTGCCAGCAGCCCCGAAGGGGAGGGCAATCAGCCCCAGCATTTT. Encoded protein: CASSPEGEGNQPQHF.

This clonotype has a count of ten or more. J is TRBJ1-1 and V is TRBV5-1; 12 bases line up with TRBD1. The CDR3 loop spans 16 amino acids. Germline V lookup: CDR1 SGHRS, CDR2 YFSETQ. V lost 0 bases, J lost 1 base, and 1 base stayed unmatched. The CDR3 here is CASSLGDRGQNTEAFF. As DNA, the CDR3 is TGCGCCAGCAGCTTGGGGGACAGGGGGCAGAACACTGAAGCTTTCTTT.

The CDR3 nucleotides read TGTGCCAGCAGCTCGGCGGGACAGGGACGCAATCAGCCCCAGCATTTT. Protein sequence: CASSSAGQGRNQPQHF. The V gene is TRBV7-9, the J gene TRBJ1-5; TRBD1 agrees at 9 bases. Germline CDR1 SEHNR, CDR2 FQNEAQ (reference sequence). This CDR3 is built from 16 residues. V was pared by 4 bases and J by 2 bases, with 6 bases of the junction left unmatched.

The J gene is TRBJ1-5, the V gene TRBV20-1; D gene uncertain. V was trimmed by 4 bases and J by 2 bases, leaving 9 bases between them. Per germline, CDR1 DFQATT and CDR2 SNEGSKA (reference sequence). The CDR3 loop spans 13 amino acids. The CDR3 DNA sequence: TGCAGTGCTATATTCCAGGGCAATCAGCCCCAGCATTTT. Protein: CSAIFQGNQPQHF.

This clonotype has ten or more counts. The CDR3 DNA is TGTGCCAGCAGTTCGTCCTCAACACTGTCCGGCGGATATAATTCACCCCTCCACTTT. It specifies CASSSSSTLSGGYNSPLHF. The chain employs TRBV12-3 or TRBV12-4 and TRBJ1-6; D call uncertain. The V end was cut by 4 bases, the J end by 4 bases, with 23 bases between. This CDR3 contains 19 residues.

This clonotype was observed a few times. The chain employs TRBV5-1 and TRBJ1-2; D is unclear. Germline CDR1 SGHRS, CDR2 YFSETQ. The germline V and J ends were trimmed by 1 base and 8 bases, with 12 bases remaining between them. The CDR3 has 13 residues. DNA of the CDR3: TGCGCCAGCAGCTTGTCGACACCCCGGGGCTACACCTTC. It specifies CASSLSTPRGYTF.

This clonotype is large within its sample. The genes are TRBV11-1 and TRBJ2-3; the D gene is possibly TRBD1 (6 bases). CDR1 and CDR2 from the germline V gene are SGHAT and FQDESV (reference sequence). This CDR3 is built from 14 residues. Deletions cut 4 bases from V and 0 bases from J, with 8 bases between. The CDR3 coding sequence is TGTGCCAGCAGCTACAGGGTTAGCACAGATACGCAGTATTTT. The encoded protein is CASSYRVSTDTQYF.